This T cell receptor beta chain was recorded in a study of blood T cell repertoires in COVID-19. In the study overall: Samples taken during acute and convalescent COVID-19 were collected in the United States, Italy and Spain. From T cells, B-cell-depleted T cells, or PBMCs came the material, which was cDNA or gDNA.

Original data processing: The assay estimated nucleated cells by amplifying reference gene primers. Sequencing was performed with immunoSEQ multiplex PCR; in TCRdb, only in-frame clones are kept and a portion is missing. V and J calls and clone size are copied from that table; D and trimming were computed from the DNA. The sample records 150,000 to 200,000 clones, around 89% being singletons. Germline V gives CDR1 MNHEY, CDR2 SVGEGT. This CDR3 is 13 amino acids long. Trimming took 6 bases from V and 6 from J; bases not matched to a gene: 4. This rearrangement joins TRBV6-2 or TRBV6-3 to TRBJ1-5; 8 nucleotides agree with TRBD1. This TCR derives from a man between 60 and 70 years old with acute or convalescent COVID-19. Sequenced: peripheral blood. This CDR3 is CASSTDRVQPQHF. CDR3 nucleotides: TGTGCCAGCAGCACGGACAGGGTTCAGCCCCAGCATTTT.